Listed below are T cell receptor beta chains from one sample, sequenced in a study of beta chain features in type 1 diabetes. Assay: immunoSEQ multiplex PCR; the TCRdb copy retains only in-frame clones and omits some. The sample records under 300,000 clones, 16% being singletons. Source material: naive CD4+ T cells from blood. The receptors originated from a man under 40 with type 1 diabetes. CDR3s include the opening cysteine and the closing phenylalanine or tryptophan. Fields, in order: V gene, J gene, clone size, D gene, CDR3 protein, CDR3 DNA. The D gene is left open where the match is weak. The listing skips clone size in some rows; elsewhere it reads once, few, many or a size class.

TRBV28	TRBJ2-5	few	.	CASAIPRGSGETQYF	TGTGCCAGCGCTATCCCTAGAGGGAGCGGCGAGACCCAGTACTTC
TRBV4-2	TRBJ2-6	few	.	CASSQAGTSSGANVLTF	TGTGCCAGCAGCCAAGCGGGCACCAGCTCTGGGGCCAACGTCCTGACTTTC
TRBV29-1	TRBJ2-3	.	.	CSVGVGSDTQYF	TGCAGCGTTGGTGTGGGTTCAGATACGCAGTATTTT
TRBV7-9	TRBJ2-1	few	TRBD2	CASSWGGTSTHLGYNEQFF	TGTGCCAGCAGTTGGGGTGGGACTAGCACCCATCTAGGGTATAATGAGCAGTTCTTC
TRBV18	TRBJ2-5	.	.	CASSPRQAQETQYF	TGTGCCAGCTCACCACGTCAGGCCCAAGAGACCCAGTACTTC
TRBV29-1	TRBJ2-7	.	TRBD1	CSVSGTAVYEQYF	TGCAGCGTCTCCGGGACAGCTGTCTACGAGCAGTACTTC
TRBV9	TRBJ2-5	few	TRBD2	CASSVSSSGGETQYF	TGTGCCAGCAGCGTAAGCTCTAGCGGAGGGGAGACCCAGTACTTC
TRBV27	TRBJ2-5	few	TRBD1	CASSNYGQGQETQYF	TGTGCCAGCAGTAATTATGGACAGGGCCAAGAGACCCAGTACTTC
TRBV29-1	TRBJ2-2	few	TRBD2	CSVEIGRVGELFF	TGCAGCGTTGAAATTGGGAGGGTCGGGGAGCTGTTTTTT
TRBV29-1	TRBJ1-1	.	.	CSVVRRLLNTEAFF	TGCAGCGTTGTGCGGCGGCTGCTGAACACTGAAGCTTTCTTT
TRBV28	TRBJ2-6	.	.	CASSSGEVSGANVLTF	TGTGCCAGCAGTTCCGGTGAAGTCTCTGGGGCCAACGTCCTGACTTTC